A single sample gave rise to the 32 T cell receptor beta chains below, sequenced in a study of identical twins. One entry per CDR3 protein results from TCRdb running MiXCR on the 5' RACE reads. The top ten hold 0.27% of the sample, which has 1.5 million to 2 million distinct CDR3 sequences, around 33% seen once. The material sequenced was cord blood. The receptors were sampled from a newborn girl in good health.

V is TRBV27 and J is TRBJ2-1; D not certain. The germline CDR1 and CDR2 sequences are MNHEY and SMNVEV (reference sequence). The length of the CDR3 is 15 residues. The V end was cut by 5 bases, the J end by 4 bases, with 15 bases between. The CDR3 DNA sequence: TGTGCCAGCAGTCCTCAAGCGCCGGTTTACAATGAGCAGTTCTTC. Its protein is CASSPQAPVYNEQFF.

The chain couples TRBV30 to TRBJ1-1; D is undetermined. V dropped 2 bases and J dropped 10 bases, with 14 bases sitting between them. This CDR3 contains 12 residues. CDR1 and CDR2 from the germline V gene are GTSNPN and SVGIG (reference sequence). The CDR3 sequence is CAWSRQASGAFF. The CDR3 DNA reads as TGTGCCTGGAGTCGGCAGGCAAGTGGAGCTTTCTTT.

For this clonotype: An end of the junction differs from the germline gene, which may be a read error. The V gene is TRBV12-5, the J gene TRBJ2-2, with D tentatively TRBD2 (5 bases). Germline assignment: CDR1 LGHNT and CDR2 FRNRAP. There are 14 residues in the CDR3. Here the CDR3 reads CASAPSMATGEPFF. The CDR3, as DNA: TGTGCTAGTGCCCCTTCCATGGCCACCGGGGAGCCGTTTTTT.

This chain links TRBV20-1 with TRBJ1-5; D is unresolved. V lost 4 bases and J 8 bases, leaving 3 bases between the germline ends. This CDR3 is built from 9 residues. The germline V gene has CDR1 DFQATT and CDR2 SNEGSKA (reference sequence). CDR3 sequence (DNA): TGCAGTGCTACTAAGCCCCAGCATTTT. This codes for CSATKPQHF.

A few counts support this clonotype. The J gene is TRBJ2-1, the V gene TRBV10-3; 10 bases line up with TRBD1. The junction had 5 bases not matched to a gene; V was cut back by 8 bases and J by 4 bases. Germline V CDR1 and CDR2: ENHRY, SYGVKD. This CDR3 comprises 14 residues. The CDR3 nucleotides read TGTGCCATCGGAGGGACAGGGGCTTACAATGAGCAGTTCTTC. Translated: CAIGGTGAYNEQFF.

V is TRBV7-2 and J is TRBJ2-4; maybe TRBD1 (5 bases). The J call may be in error: the DNA end matches TRBJ2-7 better. CDR1 is SGHTA and CDR2 is FQGNSA in the germline V gene. The length of the CDR3 is 16 residues. CDR3 amino acids: CASSLEQANLLYEQYF. In DNA form, the CDR3 reads TGTGCCAGCAGCTTAGAACAGGCGAACCTACTCTACGAGCAGTACTTC.

The J gene is TRBJ1-2, the V gene TRBV5-1; D may be TRBD1 (6 bases). V was trimmed by 0 bases and J by 0 bases, leaving 9 bases between them. CDR1 and CDR2 from the germline V gene are SGHRS and YFSETQ. The length of the CDR3 is 15 residues. The CDR3 nucleotides read TGCGCCAGCAGCTTGGACAGGGCCCCTAACTATGGCTACACCTTC. Amino acid sequence: CASSLDRAPNYGYTF.

The table lists this clonotype with a few counts. The rearrangement joins TRBV6-4 to TRBJ2-1; unclear D gene. Germline V gene data show CDR1 as MRHNA and CDR2 as SNTAGT. The CDR3 is 14 residues long. With 0 bases removed from V and 6 bases from J, the gap between germline ends came to 9 bases. CDR3 sequence reads: CASSDSTLSNEQFF. As DNA, the CDR3 is TGTGCCAGCAGTGACTCGACTTTAAGCAATGAGCAGTTCTTC.

Concerning this clonotype: Germline is not matched at one junction end, which may reflect a read error. V usage is TRBV7-2 and J usage is TRBJ2-1, with TRBD2 matching 7 bases. Germline CDR1 and CDR2: SGHTA and FQGNSA. CDR3 length: 15 amino acids. CDR3 residues: CASRSRLADYDEQFF. The CDR3 nucleotides are TGTGCCAGCAGGTCCCGGCTAGCGGACTACGATGAGCAGTTCTTC.

The V gene is TRBV2, the J gene TRBJ1-3; tentatively, D is TRBD1 (6 bases). Germline V CDR1 and CDR2: SNHLY, FYNNEI. The ends were cut back, 6 bases at V and 1 base at J, with 13 bases in the middle. The CDR3 runs 15 residues. The CDR3 reads CASSDGGGSGNTIYF. CDR3 DNA sequence: TGTGCCAGCAGCGATGGAGGGGGTTCTGGAAACACCATATATTTT.

The rearrangement joins TRBV7-6 to TRBJ2-7, with 9 bases lining up with TRBD1. CDR1 and CDR2 from the germline V gene are SGHVS and FNYEAQ. The CDR3 length is 14 residues. V trimming: 5 bases; J trimming: 2 bases; junction bases outside the gene matches: 4. The CDR3 DNA sequence: TGTGCCAGCAGCGTCTACAGGGGGCCCTACGAGCAGTACTTC. It yields the protein CASSVYRGPYEQYF. The variable domain in full, with the rest retrieved from reference TRBV7-6 and TRBJ2-7, is GAGVSQSPRYKVTKRGQDVALRCDPISGHVSLYWYRQALGQGPEFLTYFNYEAQQDKSGLPNDRFSAERPEGSISTLTIQRTEQRDSAMYRCASSVYRGPYEQYFGPGTRLTVT.

V is TRBV18 and J is TRBJ2-7; D gene unclear. V was trimmed by 2 bases and J by 7 bases, leaving 18 bases between them. The CDR3 has 15 residues. Germline lookup yields CDR1 KGHSH and CDR2 LQKENI. CDR3: CASSPALSPYNEQYF. The CDR3, as DNA: TGTGCCAGCTCACCAGCGCTTTCTCCCTACAATGAGCAGTACTTC.

This clonotype was detected only once. The chain links TRBV20-1 to TRBJ1-4; D is possibly TRBD1 (6 bases). In germline, CDR1 is DFQATT, CDR2 SNEGSKA (reference sequence). The CDR3 has 13 residues. V was clipped by 6 bases and J by 8 bases, with 16 bases between them. Here the CDR3 reads CSAAGGREEKLFF. The CDR3 DNA follows: TGCAGTGCCGCCGGGGGCAGGGAAGAAAAACTGTTTTTT.

This clonotype appeared a few times. The chain recombines TRBV3-1 with TRBJ1-2; 8 nucleotides line up with TRBD1. The CDR3 extends over 15 amino acids. Germline assignment: CDR1 LGHDT and CDR2 YNNKEL (reference sequence). V trimming: 5 bases; J trimming: 4 bases; junction bases outside the gene matches: 9. The CDR3 loop is CASSEVTGAPYGYTF. The CDR3 DNA is TGTGCCAGCAGCGAAGTGACAGGGGCACCCTATGGCTACACCTTC.

The chain joins TRBV5-5 to TRBJ2-2; D is ambiguous. V gave up 0 bases and J gave up 0 bases, with 12 bases separating them. This CDR3 region has 17 residues. Germline V gene lookup returns CDR1 SGHKS and CDR2 YYEKEE (reference sequence). This chain's CDR3 is CASSLEWGTANTGELFF. The CDR3 nucleotides read TGTGCCAGCAGCTTGGAGTGGGGAACCGCGAACACCGGGGAGCTGTTTTTT.

This clonotype was picked up a small number of times. Here the CDR3 reads CSARDARTGNTEAFF. CDR3 nucleotide sequence: TGCAGTGCTAGAGATGCCCGGACAGGCAACACTGAAGCTTTCTTT. V usage is TRBV20-1 and J usage is TRBJ1-1, with 7 bases identical to TRBD1. Looked up from germline, CDR1 is DFQATT and CDR2 is SNEGSKA (reference sequence). Trimming removed 0 bases from V and 2 bases from J; junction bases left unmatched: 6. The CDR3 is 15 residues long.

The chain links TRBV9 to TRBJ1-1; D unclear. Trimming took off 1 base at V and 4 bases at J, with 20 bases between the two ends. This CDR3 comprises 17 residues. Germline assignment: CDR1 SGDLS and CDR2 YYNGEE. CDR3 sequence: CASSVITWVVSPTEAFF. CDR3 nucleotide sequence: TGTGCCAGCAGCGTAATAACGTGGGTTGTATCCCCCACTGAAGCTTTCTTT.

A word on this clonotype: It may be a read error: a sequence one base away is much more abundant. This chain links TRBV6-6 with TRBJ1-4; 7 nucleotides match TRBD1. Germline CDR1 MNHNY, CDR2 SVGAGI (reference sequence). The length of the CDR3 is 14 residues. The CDR3 DNA sequence: TGTGCCAGCAGTTACGGGACAGCTAATGAAAAACCGTTTTTT. This translates into CASSYGTANEKPFF.

The chain combines TRBV12-3 or TRBV12-4 with TRBJ1-5; D perhaps matches TRBD1 (6 bases). V shed 2 bases and J shed 3 bases, with 11 bases lying between them. This CDR3 contains 15 residues. CDR3 residues: CASSLRRQVNQPQHF. CDR3 sequence (DNA): TGTGCCAGCAGTTTAAGAAGACAGGTCAATCAGCCCCAGCATTTT.

In its sample, this clonotype was seen many times. The chain links TRBV5-1 to TRBJ2-7; 10 bases are shared with TRBD2. Looked up from germline, CDR1 is SGHRS and CDR2 is YFSETQ. The CDR3 has 15 residues. The ends lost 3 bases at V and 2 bases at J; junction bases unmatched: 5. CDR3 amino acids: CASSSGLAVPYEQYF. In DNA form, the CDR3 reads TGCGCCAGCAGCTCCGGACTAGCGGTCCCCTACGAGCAGTACTTC.

In this sample, this clonotype turned up many times. J is TRBJ2-1 and V is TRBV5-1; 8 bases align to TRBD2. V shed 0 bases and J 0 bases; nucleotides not matched to a gene: 8. The CDR3 has 18 amino acids. The germline V gene has CDR1 SGHRS and CDR2 YFSETQ. CDR3 in amino acids: CASSLVSSGLSSYNEQFF. The DNA of the CDR3 is TGCGCCAGCAGCTTGGTGTCTAGCGGGTTGAGCTCCTACAATGAGCAGTTCTTC.

This clonotype was detected a few times. The chain employs TRBV4-2 and TRBJ2-3; D gene unclear. V was trimmed by 0 bases and J by 2 bases, leaving 9 bases between them. This CDR3 contains 15 residues. From germline, CDR1 is LGHNA and CDR2 YNFKEQ. CDR3 bases: TGTGCCAGCAGCCAAGAGTTGTACGCCACAGATACGCAGTATTTT. Residues: CASSQELYATDTQYF.

The V and J genes are TRBV4-2 and TRBJ1-2; TRBD1 matches 7 bases. Losses at the gene ends were 3 bases for V and 0 bases for J; bases not matched to a gene: 4. CDR3 size: 15 residues. Germline V lookup: CDR1 LGHNA, CDR2 YNFKEQ. DNA of the CDR3: TGTGCCAGCAGCCATCAGGACAGGTCTAACTATGGCTACACCTTC. Its protein is CASSHQDRSNYGYTF.

The J gene is TRBJ2-5, the V gene TRBV2; D may be TRBD2 (5 bases). The V gene's germline CDR1 is SNHLY and CDR2 FYNNEI. The CDR3 sequence is 17 residues long. V was pared by 5 bases and J by 2 bases, with 21 bases between. The CDR3 sequence: CASSRELGGRGQETQYF. In DNA form, the CDR3 reads TGTGCCAGCAGTCGGGAACTAGGCGGGCGCGGACAAGAGACCCAGTACTTC.

The rearrangement joins TRBV18 to TRBJ2-7, with D maybe TRBD1 (6 bases). The germline CDR1 and CDR2 sequences are KGHSH and LQKENI. V lost 1 base and J lost 2, with 12 bases in between. The CDR3 is 15 residues long. The CDR3 here is CASSPLPTGTYEQYF. The CDR3 DNA sequence: TGTGCCAGCTCACCACTTCCAACAGGGACCTACGAGCAGTACTTC.

This clonotype was seen once. The V and J genes are TRBV5-1 and TRBJ2-7; 8 nucleotides align to TRBD1. The CDR3 loop spans 15 amino acids. Trimming cost V 0 bases and J 3 bases; bases outside gene matches: 5. CDR1 is SGHRS, CDR2 YFSETQ, per germline. The CDR3 nucleotides read TGCGCCAGCAGCTTGGGGGGACAGGCTTTCTACGAGCAGTACTTC. Residues: CASSLGGQAFYEQYF.

This rearrangement joins TRBV7-2 to TRBJ2-3; the D gene is possibly TRBD2 (5 bases). Germline-derived CDR1 and CDR2 are SGHTA and FQGNSA. The CDR3 spans 17 residues. V lost 1 base to trimming and J lost 1 base, with 15 bases between them. The CDR3 DNA follows: TGTGCCAGCAGCTTAGGTGGACTGGTCGAGGGCACAGATACGCAGTATTTT. The encoded protein is CASSLGGLVEGTDTQYF. The full variable domain, completed using reference TRBV7-2 and TRBJ2-3, is GAGVSQSPSNKVTEKGKDVELRCDPISGHTALYWYRQSLGQGLEFLIYFQGNSAPDKSGLPSDRFSAERTGGSVSTLTIQRTQQEDSAVYLCASSLGGLVEGTDTQYFGPGTRLTVL.

This clonotype has more than one count but fewer than ten. CDR3 sequence (DNA): TGTGCCAGCAGCCCGAGGGACACCCGTAATTCACCCCTCCACTTT. It codes for CASSPRDTRNSPLHF. The rearrangement links TRBV9 to TRBJ1-6; tentative D call: TRBD1 (6 bases). The V gene lost 4 bases and the J gene lost 6 bases, with 14 bases spanning the gap. Germline assignment: CDR1 SGDLS and CDR2 YYNGEE. The length of the CDR3 is 15 residues.

This chain connects TRBV5-1 to TRBJ2-7; D is unresolved. V lost 6 bases and J lost 0, with 13 bases in between. From germline, CDR1 is SGHRS and CDR2 YFSETQ. CDR3 size: 14 residues. Here the CDR3 DNA reads TGCGCCAGCACCCTCAGCGAGAGCTCCTACGAGCAGTACTTC. It translates to CASTLSESSYEQYF.

Regarding this clonotype: One junction end does not reproduce the germline sequence, and a read error may be involved. The V call is TRBV15, the J call TRBJ2-2; perhaps TRBD2 as D (6 bases). Germline V gene sequence: CDR1 LNHNV, CDR2 YYDKDF (reference sequence). The CDR3 is made up of 16 amino acids. CDR3 in amino acids: CATGVRGYLNTGGLFF. Here the CDR3 DNA reads TGTGCCACCGGTGTTAGGGGCTACCTGAACACCGGGGGGCTGTTTTTT. Based on the CDR3 plus reference TRBV15 and TRBJ2-2, the full variable domain is DAMVIQNPRYQVTQFGKPVTLSCSQTLNHNVMYWYQQKSSQAPKLLFHYYDKDFNNEADTPDNFQSRRPNTSFCFLDIRSPGLGDTAMYLCATGVRGYLNTGGLFFGEGSRLTVL.

On this clonotype: Compared with germline, one end of the junction differs, possibly owing to a read error. The chain employs TRBV3-1 and TRBJ2-7, with 10 bases identical to TRBD1. CDR1 is LGHDT and CDR2 is YNNKEL in the germline V gene (reference sequence). The CDR3 runs to 15 residues. The CDR3 coding sequence is TGTGCCGGCAGCCAAACACGGACAGGGGGATACGAGCAGTACTTC. Translated: CAGSQTRTGGYEQYF.

The chain has TRBV5-1 and TRBJ1-4; no definite D call. Germline-derived CDR1 and CDR2 are SGHRS and YFSETQ. With 0 bases removed from V and 8 bases from J, the gap between germline ends came to 14 bases. CDR3 length: 15 amino acids. CDR3 nucleotides: TGCGCCAGCAGCTTGGACGGCTTTCTGGGGGAAAAACTGTTTTTT. Translation gives CASSLDGFLGEKLFF.